There are a few counts of the clone carrying this TCR beta chain. Its specificity is unknown. This sample stems from a study of OX40 agonist ivuxolimab in advanced cancers. Overall study findings and caveats: Within 6 weeks, CD4+ and CD8+ blood T cells expanded clonally at 0.1 to 3.0 mg/kg. Low levels of normalized T-cell clonal expansion also appeared in some nonresponders. Among the lowest peripheral clonal expansion occurred in 0.1-3.0 mg/kg partial responders.

TCRdb's copy holds only in-frame clones and misses some; the assay was immunoSEQ multiplex PCR. The sample has about 78,000 clones, around 94% seen once. The CDR3 extends over 17 amino acids. V lost 0 bases, J lost 5 bases, and 8 bases stayed unmatched. Germline V gene lookup returns CDR1 SGHTA and CDR2 FQGNSA. Sequencing used CD4+ or CD8+ T cells sorted from blood, obtained in a trial of the OX40 agonist ivuxolimab. This sequence originates from an adult with an advanced solid tumor such as melanoma, head and neck, liver or kidney cancer. The J gene is TRBJ2-5, the V gene TRBV7-2; 11 positions match TRBD2. CDR3: CASSLASSSGGAETQYF. In nucleotides, the CDR3 is TGTGCCAGCAGCTTAGCGAGCAGTAGCGGGGGGGCGGAGACCCAGTACTTC.